This TCR beta chain was found in a study of T cell responses to AZD1222 COVID-19 vaccine. At the level of the study: Analyses pooled second doses at about 4 or about 12 weeks.

Notes on this clone: The antigen remains unidentified.

CDR3 length: 14 amino acids. Germline V gene sequence: CDR1 SEHNR, CDR2 FQNEAQ (reference sequence). Trimming removed 4 bases from V and 2 bases from J, with 11 bases in between. Data came from immunoSEQ multiplex PCR; TCRdb stores just in-frame clones and leaves some out. The data show about 120,000 clones, 92% seen once. Broader study findings: Researchers report vaccine-associated CD4 TCRs spanning spike, with dominance at 160-218 and 743-854.

The sample consisted of peripheral blood, taken on day 0 of AZD1222 vaccination. The V call is TRBV7-9, the J call TRBJ1-1; TRBD1 is a possible D gene (5 bases). The receptor's source is an adult in good health. This CDR3 reads CASSWGGRNTEAFF. CDR3 nucleotides: TGTGCCAGCAGCTGGGGCGGAAGAAACACTGAAGCTTTCTTT.